Listed here are 32 T cell receptor beta chains from one sample, sequenced in a study of identical twins. One entry per CDR3 protein results from TCRdb running MiXCR on the 5' RACE reads. Here the sample spans hundreds of thousands of distinct CDR3 sequences, approximately 6.1% being singletons. What was sequenced was naive T cells sorted from blood. The receptor source for this set is a young man in good health.

This clonotype was observed a handful of times. The genes are TRBV30 and TRBJ2-3, with 8 bases fitting TRBD2. The J segment lost 0 bases and the V segment lost 2 bases, leaving 4 bases of the junction unmatched. The CDR3 consists of 15 residues. Germline V gene data show CDR1 as GTSNPN and CDR2 as SVGIG (reference sequence). The CDR3 DNA reads TGTGCCTGGAGTCGGCTAGCGGGCAGCACAGATACGCAGTATTTT. Residues: CAWSRLAGSTDTQYF. Combining the CDR3 with reference TRBV30 and TRBJ2-3 gives the whole variable domain SQTIHQWPATLVQPVGSPLSLECTVEGTSNPNLYWYRQAAGRGLQLLFYSVGIGQISSEVPQNLSASRPQDRQFILSSKKLLLSDSGFYLCAWSRLAGSTDTQYFGPGTRLTVL.

This clonotype was observed at least ten times. V is TRBV12-3 or TRBV12-4 and J is TRBJ2-3, with D uncertain. This CDR3 has 11 residues. The V end was cut by 6 bases, the J end by 8 bases, with 9 bases between. In DNA, the CDR3 is TGTGCCAGCAGCTCCTCGGGTACGCAGTATTTT. Its protein product is CASSSSGTQYF.

This clonotype was seen a handful of times. The rearrangement links TRBV5-1 to TRBJ1-1; D remains ambiguous. The CDR3 extends over 14 amino acids. The germline CDR1 and CDR2 sequences are SGHRS and YFSETQ. Trimming stripped 4 bases from V and 6 bases from J, with 16 bases between. CDR3 in DNA: TGCGCCAGCAGCACGCCCACCCGGCAGGCTGAAGCTTTCTTT. Translating gives CASSTPTRQAEAFF. Full variable domain (rest looked up from reference TRBV5-1 and TRBJ1-1): KAGVTQTPRYLIKTRGQQVTLSCSPISGHRSVSWYQQTPGQGLQFLFEYFSETQRNKGNFPGRFSGRQFSNSRSEMNVSTLELGDSALYLCASSTPTRQAEAFFGQGTRLTVV.

This clonotype was recorded at least ten times. The rearrangement links TRBV20-1 to TRBJ2-5; 7 bases are shared with TRBD1. Trimming cost V 0 bases and J 3 bases; bases outside gene matches: 4. Germline loops: CDR1 DFQATT, CDR2 SNEGSKA (reference sequence). The length of the CDR3 is 14 residues. The CDR3 bases are TGCAGTGCTAGAGATCTAGGGACAGAAGAGACCCAGTACTTC. This codes for CSARDLGTEETQYF.

CDR3 nucleotide sequence: TGCGCCAGCAGCTTACTTGGCGGGAGCCTCTACGAGCAGTACGTC. This sequence encodes CASSLLGGSLYEQYV. This chain joins TRBV5-1 and TRBJ2-7, with TRBD2 identical over 7 bases. The CDR3 runs to 15 residues. Germline trimming cut 2 bases from V and 3 bases from J; bases unmatched to any gene: 8. The germline V gene encodes CDR1 SGHRS and CDR2 YFSETQ.

This clonotype was recorded a few times. This sequence joins TRBV2 and TRBJ1-4; D call uncertain. CDR1 is SNHLY, CDR2 FYNNEI, per germline. The CDR3 has 11 residues. The V end lost 7 bases, the J end lost 8 bases, and 8 bases lay between the germline ends. The CDR3 nucleotides are TGTGCCAGCACGGTTCGCGAAAAACTGTTTTTT. Translation gives CASTVREKLFF. Complete variable domain (other parts from reference TRBV2 and TRBJ1-4): EPEVTQTPSHQVTQMGQEVILRCVPISNHLYFYWYRQILGQKVEFLVSFYNNEISEKSEIFDDQFSVERPDGSNFTLKIRSTKLEDSAMYFCASTVREKLFFGSGTQLSVL.

This clonotype has at least ten counts. The rearrangement joins TRBV29-1 to TRBJ2-1, with D maybe TRBD2 (6 bases). This CDR3 is 12 amino acids long. V lost 4 bases to trimming and J lost 6 bases, with 10 bases between them. The germline CDR1 and CDR2 sequences are SQVTM and ANQGSEA. The CDR3 region is CSVGRARNEQFF. The DNA of the CDR3 is TGCAGCGTTGGGAGGGCCCGCAATGAGCAGTTCTTC.

J is TRBJ2-5 and V is TRBV28; D is possibly TRBD2 (6 bases). Deletions cut 7 bases from V and 5 bases from J, with 14 bases between. In germline, CDR1 is MDHEN, CDR2 SYDVKM. This CDR3 region has 13 residues. This CDR3 is CASTAAGWETQYF. CDR3 nucleotide sequence: TGTGCCAGCACCGCAGCGGGCTGGGAGACCCAGTACTTC.

This clonotype was seen many times. The chain is built from TRBV12-5 and TRBJ2-3; D is ambiguous. CDR3 length equals 16 residues. The germline V gene has CDR1 LGHNT and CDR2 FRNRAP. V lost 1 base to trimming and J lost 4 bases, with 15 bases between them. This CDR3 reads CASGLAVGLEADTQYF. CDR3 in DNA: TGTGCTAGTGGTTTGGCAGTTGGCCTTGAGGCAGATACGCAGTATTTT.

There are a few counts of this clonotype. CDR3 bases: TGTGCCACCAGTGATCGCAGCGGGAAGTCCTACAATGAGCAGTTCTTC. Translation: CATSDRSGKSYNEQFF. This sequence joins TRBV24-1 and TRBJ2-1; 7 positions agree with TRBD2. This CDR3 comprises 16 residues. V shed 3 bases and J 1 base; nucleotides not matched to a gene: 5. Germline values: CDR1 KGHDR, CDR2 SFDVKD.

The table lists this clonotype with many counts. This chain connects TRBV4-3 to TRBJ2-7; no clear D gene. The CDR3 extends over 14 amino acids. Germline V gene sequence: CDR1 LGHNA, CDR2 YSLEER. V dropped 0 bases and J dropped 0 bases, with 6 bases sitting between them. CDR3 DNA sequence: TGCGCCAGCAGCCAAGAATACAGCTCCTACGAGCAGTACTTC. It yields the protein CASSQEYSSYEQYF.

This clonotype was seen repeatedly, ten times or more. The V call is TRBV4-1, the J call TRBJ2-5, with TRBD1 as a possible D gene (6 bases). The length of the CDR3 is 15 residues. Trimming removed 0 bases from V and 2 bases from J, with 10 bases in between. The germline gives CDR1 MGHRA, CDR2 YSYEKL. CDR3 sequence: CASSQDTGSQETQYF. The CDR3 DNA reads as TGCGCCAGCAGCCAAGATACAGGGTCGCAAGAGACCCAGTACTTC.

A few counts support this clonotype. V gene TRBV5-1 combines with J gene TRBJ2-3; a possible D gene is TRBD1 (6 bases). Germline V CDR1 and CDR2: SGHRS, YFSETQ. V lost 0 bases and J 2 bases, leaving 13 bases between the germline ends. The CDR3 sequence is 16 residues long. The CDR3 DNA is TGCGCCAGCAGCTTGGCCGAAGACAGGTACACAGATACGCAGTATTTT. Its protein product is CASSLAEDRYTDTQYF.

The table lists this clonotype with many counts. The V call is TRBV3-1, the J call TRBJ2-4; 8 bases are shared with TRBD1. Germline CDR1 is LGHDT and CDR2 is YNNKEL (reference sequence). V lost 6 bases, J lost 8 bases, and 3 bases stayed unmatched. The CDR3 is 12 amino acids. CDR3 sequence: CASSPTGDIQYF. The CDR3 region has the DNA TGTGCCAGCAGTCCGACAGGGGACATTCAGTACTTC.

The rearrangement joins TRBV18 to TRBJ2-7; TRBD1 matches at 10 bases. Germline V gene lookup returns CDR1 KGHSH and CDR2 LQKENI. The V and J ends lost 3 bases and 2 bases, in that order; junction bases with no gene match: 7. The CDR3 is 16 amino acids. The CDR3 loop is CASSPQGQGIAYEQYF. The CDR3 DNA reads TGTGCCAGCTCACCGCAGGGACAGGGGATAGCCTACGAGCAGTACTTC.

The rearrangement links TRBV27 to TRBJ2-7; D not resolved. Per the germline V gene, CDR1 is MNHEY and CDR2 is SMNVEV (reference sequence). The CDR3 is 14 amino acids. Trimming took 4 bases from V and 3 from J, leaving 13 bases between them. The CDR3 bases are TGTGCCAGCAGTTCCGTAGAGTCTATCTACGAGCAGTACGTC. Its translation is CASSSVESIYEQYV.

In this sample, this clonotype turned up many times. V gene TRBV29-1 combines with J gene TRBJ1-2; 7 bases are a match to TRBD1. Germline CDR1 is SQVTM and CDR2 is ANQGSEA. With 0 bases clipped from V and 5 bases from J, the junction kept 6 bases outside the gene matches. The CDR3 extends over 14 amino acids. The chain's CDR3 is CSVEDFARGYGYTF. The CDR3 nucleotides are TGCAGCGTTGAAGATTTTGCCAGGGGGTATGGCTACACCTTC. The full variable domain, rest sourced from reference TRBV29-1 and TRBJ1-2, is SAVISQKPSRDICQRGTSLTIQCQVDSQVTMMFWYRQQPGQSLTLIATANQGSEATYESGFVIDKFPISRPNLTFSTLTVSNMSPEDSSIYLCSVEDFARGYGYTFGSGTRLTVV.

This clonotype was observed at least ten times. The gene calls are TRBV5-1 and TRBJ2-1, with 15 bases matching TRBD2. V lost 3 bases and J lost 9; bases outside the gene matches: 7. The germline V gene encodes CDR1 SGHRS and CDR2 YFSETQ. This CDR3 spans 16 amino acids. The CDR3 loop is CASSSSGLAGGGEQFF. CDR3 DNA: TGCGCCAGCAGCTCTTCGGGACTAGCGGGAGGTGGTGAGCAGTTCTTC. Full variable domain (missing parts from reference TRBV5-1 and TRBJ2-1): KAGVTQTPRYLIKTRGQQVTLSCSPISGHRSVSWYQQTPGQGLQFLFEYFSETQRNKGNFPGRFSGRQFSNSRSEMNVSTLELGDSALYLCASSSSGLAGGGEQFFGPGTRLTVL.

This clonotype has a count of ten or more. The V call is TRBV11-2, the J call TRBJ1-1; D gene uncertain. Germline CDR1 and CDR2: SGHAT and FQNNGV. The V and J ends lost 5 bases and 1 base respectively, with 14 bases between them. The CDR3 has 15 amino acids. This CDR3 reads CASSRERVTNTEAFF. CDR3 in DNA: TGTGCCAGCAGCCGAGAGAGGGTAACGAACACTGAAGCTTTCTTT.

This clonotype was seen many times. The chain joins TRBV12-3 or TRBV12-4 to TRBJ2-6, with D unclear. The germline V and J ends were trimmed by 5 bases and 2 bases, with 1 base remaining between them. This CDR3 spans 12 amino acids. The CDR3 region is CASSTGANVLTF. The CDR3 DNA is TGTGCCAGCAGTACTGGGGCCAACGTCCTGACTTTC.

The genes are TRBV11-3 and TRBJ2-1; D is uncertain. In germline, CDR1 is SGHNT, CDR2 YENEEA. This CDR3 comprises 14 residues. Deletions cut 1 base from V and 4 bases from J, with 8 bases between. The CDR3 DNA reads TGTGCCAGCAGCTTAGTCCCACCGTACAATGAGCAGTTCTTC. Its translation: CASSLVPPYNEQFF.

This clonotype was observed many times. The gene calls are TRBV5-1 and TRBJ1-1; weak D call: TRBD1 (5 bases). V lost 5 bases and J lost 0, with 8 bases in between. The CDR3 totals 13 residues. Germline lookup yields CDR1 SGHRS and CDR2 YFSETQ. CDR3 bases: TGCGCCAGCAGTGCAGGGATGAACACTGAAGCTTTCTTT. This codes for CASSAGMNTEAFF.

This clonotype was detected ten times or more. The rearrangement uses TRBV9 and TRBJ2-3, with 8 bases fitting TRBD2. Per germline, CDR1 SGDLS and CDR2 YYNGEE. After removal of 4 bases from V and 3 bases from J, the junction contained 10 bases not matched to a gene. This CDR3 region has 16 residues. Written as DNA, the CDR3 is TGTGCCAGCAGCCCACAGCGGGAGTTGATTACAGATACGCAGTATTTT. Translated: CASSPQRELITDTQYF.

This clonotype showed up many times. This chain connects TRBV9 to TRBJ2-1; D is uncertain. CDR3 length: 13 amino acids. From germline, CDR1 is SGDLS and CDR2 YYNGEE. Trimming took 0 bases from V and 9 from J, leaving 10 bases between them. The CDR3 protein is CASSVDGLREQFF. The CDR3 DNA follows: TGTGCCAGCAGCGTAGACGGTCTACGTGAGCAGTTCTTC. Supplemented by reference TRBV9 and TRBJ2-1, the full variable domain reads DSGVTQTPKHLITATGQRVTLRCSPRSGDLSVYWYQQSLDQGLQFLIQYYNGEERAKGNILERFSAQQFPDLHSELNLSSLELGDSALYFCASSVDGLREQFFGPGTRLTVL.

J is TRBJ2-7 and V is TRBV19; D not certain. The germline V gene has CDR1 LNHDA and CDR2 SQIVND (reference sequence). Between the trimmed V and J ends, which lost 0 bases and 3 bases, there was a span of 6 bases. The CDR3 runs to 13 residues. The chain's CDR3 is CASSIEKNYEQYF. Written as DNA, the CDR3 is TGTGCCAGTAGTATAGAAAAAAACTACGAGCAGTACTTC.

The V gene is TRBV11-1, the J gene TRBJ2-5; 8 bases map to TRBD2. V shed 5 bases, J shed 3 bases, and the junction held 20 bases outside the gene matches. From germline, CDR1 is SGHAT and CDR2 FQDESV (reference sequence). The length of the CDR3 is 19 residues. CDR3 bases: TGTGCCAGCAGCCTCCCGAGTGGGCGGGAGGAAAGGGGCGAAGAGACCCAGTACTTC. Its protein is CASSLPSGREERGEETQYF.

At least ten counts were recorded for this clonotype. At one of its ends the junction is not consistent with the germline gene, which may arise from a read error. V and J are TRBV27 and TRBJ2-1, with D possibly matching TRBD2 (6 bases). Germline V gene data show CDR1 as MNHEY and CDR2 as SMNVEV (reference sequence). The CDR3 is made up of 14 amino acids. The CDR3 loop is CASRFEGGVNEQFF. The CDR3 nucleotides read TGTGCCAGCCGTTTCGAGGGAGGAGTAAATGAGCAGTTCTTC.

This clonotype was observed many times. The chain combines TRBV12-3 or TRBV12-4 with TRBJ2-7; 10 bases map to TRBD2. V lost 2 bases and J lost 3; bases outside the gene matches: 13. The CDR3 has 18 residues. As DNA, the CDR3 is TGTGCCAGCAGTTTACGGGGAGCTAGCGGGAGTTTTTTCTACGAGCAGTACTTC. Amino acid sequence: CASSLRGASGSFFYEQYF.

The table lists this clonotype with many counts. The chain joins TRBV27 to TRBJ2-1; D could derive from TRBD1 or TRBD2 (6 bases each). Between the trimmed V and J ends, which lost 6 bases and 4 bases, there was a span of 10 bases. This CDR3 has 13 amino acids. Germline values: CDR1 MNHEY, CDR2 SMNVEV (reference sequence). The CDR3 bases are TGTGCCAGCAGATTAGGGGGGTACAATGAGCAGTTCTTC. It codes for CASRLGGYNEQFF.

This clonotype was picked up a small number of times. The chain has TRBV5-6 and TRBJ1-1, with a possible D match to TRBD1 (5 bases). Germline-derived CDR1 and CDR2 are SGHDT and YYEEEE. This CDR3 comprises 12 residues. Deletions cut 4 bases from V and 11 bases from J, with 15 bases between. CDR3 bases: TGTGCCAGCAGCCCGGACCGTAGGGGCGCTTTCTTT. The encoded protein is CASSPDRRGAFF. The variable domain in full, with the rest retrieved from reference TRBV5-6 and TRBJ1-1, is DAGVTQSPTHLIKTRGQQVTLRCSPKSGHDTVSWYQQALGQGPQFIFQYYEEEERQRGNFPDRFSGHQFPNYSSELNVNALLLGDSALYLCASSPDRRGAFFGQGTRLTVV.

CDR3: CASALRLAGVETQYF. For the CDR3, the DNA is TGTGCCAGCGCCCTCCGACTAGCGGGAGTAGAGACCCAGTACTTC. V usage is TRBV18 and J usage is TRBJ2-5; 12 nucleotides agree with TRBD2. After removal of 8 bases from V and 4 bases from J, the junction contained 8 bases not matched to a gene. The CDR3 extends over 15 amino acids. Germline V gives CDR1 KGHSH, CDR2 LQKENI.

In its sample, this clonotype was seen a few times. The chain is built from TRBV27 and TRBJ2-7, with 8 nucleotides matching TRBD2. The J segment lost 4 bases and the V segment lost 10 bases, leaving 15 bases of the junction unmatched. The germline V gene encodes CDR1 MNHEY and CDR2 SMNVEV (reference sequence). CDR3 length: 15 amino acids. The CDR3 is CATRLSGGSWYEQYF. CDR3 sequence (DNA): TGTGCCACCCGCCTTTCGGGAGGGTCCTGGTACGAGCAGTACTTC.